What follows are 6 T cell receptor beta chains derived from one specimen sequenced in a study of control samples from healthy donors and cancer patients. Libraries were prepared by immunoSEQ multiplex PCR; TCRdb keeps only in-frame clonotypes and omits some of them. The sample contains about 150,000 clones, roughly 92% of which appear only once. The sequenced sample was blood. The receptors stem from a woman aged 18-29 years in good health.

A single count supports this clone. The V gene is TRBV2, the J gene TRBJ2-3; no reliable D call. The V end lost 7 bases, the J end lost 4 bases, and 15 bases lay between the germline ends. Per the germline V gene, CDR1 is SNHLY and CDR2 is FYNNEI. This CDR3 has 14 amino acids. The CDR3 DNA follows: TGTGCCAGCACCGGAAACCTCGCGTCAGATACGCAGTATTTT. Translated, it gives CASTGNLASDTQYF.

This clone was counted once. The genes are TRBV12-3 or TRBV12-4 and TRBJ1-1; D ambiguous. This CDR3 is 13 amino acids long. Trimming stripped 3 bases from V and 1 base from J, with 6 bases between. The CDR3 DNA reads as TGTGCCAGCAGTTTGTTCGAGAACACTGAAGCTTTCTTT. The encoded protein is CASSLFENTEAFF.

The V call is TRBV19, the J call TRBJ2-5, with a weak D call TRBD1 (5 bases). The CDR3 has 12 residues. Trimming shortened V by 5 bases and J by 7 bases, and 11 bases separated the two germline ends. Germline CDR1 LNHDA, CDR2 SQIVND (reference sequence). CDR3 region: CASSEGQGTQYF. In DNA form, the CDR3 reads TGTGCCAGTAGTGAAGGGCAGGGGACCCAGTACTTC.

The V and J genes are TRBV24-1 and TRBJ1-1; no reliable D call. Germline CDR1 is KGHDR and CDR2 is SFDVKD. The length of the CDR3 is 16 residues. The ends were cut back, 9 bases at V and 1 base at J, with 20 bases in the middle. CDR3 coding DNA: TGTGCCACCCGTGCCCGGGTGAGATGGTCGAACACTGAAGCTTTCTTT. Translated, it gives CATRARVRWSNTEAFF.

The chain is built from TRBV19 and TRBJ2-2, with 7 positions matching TRBD2. The CDR3 contains 16 residues. Germline V gene sequence: CDR1 LNHDA, CDR2 SQIVND (reference sequence). V shed 3 bases, J shed 0 bases, and the junction held 4 bases outside the gene matches. The CDR3 DNA sequence: TGTGCCAGTAGTATCCAGCGGGGCACGAACACCGGGGAGCTGTTTTTT. Its protein is CASSIQRGTNTGELFF.

This clone was found once. The J gene is TRBJ2-6, the V gene TRBV7-9; D is undetermined. In germline, CDR1 is SEHNR, CDR2 FQNEAQ (reference sequence). The CDR3 consists of 13 residues. The V end lost 4 bases, the J end lost 0 bases, and 1 base lay between the germline ends. For the CDR3, the DNA is TGTGCCAGCAGCTCCTCTGGGGCCAACGTCCTGACTTTC. As protein: CASSSSGANVLTF.